The present TCR beta chain was sequenced within a study of cytomegalovirus exposure and HLA in healthy donors. Study-wide results and limits: Later, an analysis found that TCR clusters from the first cohort tended to co-occur in the 120 or so validation repertoires. The study flagged around 160 TCR beta chains as cytomegalovirus-associated. Most TCR sequences showed up rarely, but some public TCRs showed up in many donors. Reports indicated that the classifier achieved high specificity and sensitivity in diagnosing cytomegalovirus status.

In regard to this clone: The antigen remains undetermined.

Repertoires were generated with immunoSEQ multiplex PCR, while TCRdb's copy carries only in-frame clones and drops some. This table holds 150,000 to 200,000 clones, 86% found once. The source is a woman aged 25 to 39 in good health and CMV-seronegative. Sequences were obtained from PBMCs.

CDR3 residues: CASSYPRTSGSEQYF. CDR3 coding DNA: TGTGCCAGCAGCTACCCCCGGACTAGCGGGAGCGAGCAGTACTTC. This rearrangement joins TRBV7-9 to TRBJ2-7, with 13 bases lining up with TRBD2. Germline assignment: CDR1 SEHNR and CDR2 FQNEAQ (reference sequence). Trimming took 4 bases from V and 6 from J; bases not matched to a gene: 6. The CDR3 is 15 amino acids.